What follows are 16 T cell receptor beta chains derived from one specimen sequenced in a study of blood T cell repertoires in COVID-19. Sequencing used immunoSEQ multiplex PCR; TCRdb keeps in-frame clones, though not all of them. The top ten clones hold approximately 12% of a sample with more than 60,000 clones, about 80% of them seen once. Specimen: peripheral blood. The source of these receptors is a man aged 50 to 59 with COVID-19, enrolled during active disease.

V gene TRBV6-6 combines with J gene TRBJ1-1; D not resolved. V lost 6 bases and J lost 2, with 13 bases in between. This CDR3 has 14 residues. CDR1 and CDR2 (germline): MNHNY, SVGAGI (reference sequence). The CDR3 bases are TGTGCCAGCAGCGACGTTGGGAGAAACACTGAAGCTTTCTTT. It translates to CASSDVGRNTEAFF.

This chain joins TRBV11-2 and TRBJ1-1; no firm D call. Germline V lookup: CDR1 SGHAT, CDR2 FQNNGV. This CDR3 has 14 residues. Trimming took off 1 base at V and 1 base at J, with 7 bases between the two ends. CDR3 region: CASSLGSPNTEAFF. In DNA, the CDR3 is TGTGCCAGCAGCTTAGGGAGCCCGAACACTGAAGCTTTCTTT.

This chain connects TRBV11-2 to TRBJ1-4; weak D call: TRBD1 (6 bases). The V gene's germline CDR1 is SGHAT and CDR2 FQNNGV. CDR3 length: 13 amino acids. V lost 5 bases and J lost 8, with 12 bases in between. CDR3: CASSPQGGEKLFF. CDR3 DNA: TGTGCCAGCAGCCCACAGGGTGGCGAAAAACTGTTTTTT.

The rearrangement uses TRBV7-3 and TRBJ2-1; 7 bases match TRBD2. J lost 4 bases, V lost 4 bases, and 4 bases had no gene match. Germline loops: CDR1 SGHTA, CDR2 FQGTGA. The CDR3 has 14 amino acids. The CDR3 nucleotides are TGTGCCAGCAGCTCTAGCGGACCTTACAATGAGCAGTTCTTC. This gives the protein CASSSSGPYNEQFF. Variable domain in full (rest from reference TRBV7-3 and TRBJ2-1): GAGVSQTPSNKVTEKGKYVELRCDPISGHTALYWYRQSLGQGPEFLIYFQGTGAADDSGLPNDRFFAVRPEGSVSTLKIQRTERGDSAVYLCASSSSGPYNEQFFGPGTRLTVL.

The chain has TRBV7-2 and TRBJ1-1, with 7 nucleotides matching TRBD1. This CDR3 comprises 15 residues. CDR1 and CDR2 from the germline V gene are SGHTA and FQGNSA. V shed 2 bases, J shed 7 bases, and the junction held 10 bases outside the gene matches. The DNA of the CDR3 is TGTGCCAGCAGCTTAAACAGGGGCCTGTGGGGTGAAGCTTTCTTT. This encodes CASSLNRGLWGEAFF. The entire variable domain, with the rest obtained from reference TRBV7-2 and TRBJ1-1, is as follows: GAGVSQSPSNKVTEKGKDVELRCDPISGHTALYWYRQSLGQGLEFLIYFQGNSAPDKSGLPSDRFSAERTGGSVSTLTIQRTQQEDSAVYLCASSLNRGLWGEAFFGQGTRLTVV.

This clone was seen more than once but under ten times. The chain joins TRBV11-2 to TRBJ1-1; D is unclear. CDR1 is SGHAT, CDR2 FQNNGV, per germline. The ends were cut back, 3 bases at V and 1 base at J, with 12 bases in the middle. The CDR3 is made up of 15 amino acids. The CDR3 loop is CASSFLPTGNTEAFF. For the CDR3, the DNA is TGTGCCAGCAGCTTTCTGCCGACTGGGAACACTGAAGCTTTCTTT.

The chain carries TRBV5-5 and TRBJ2-7, with 11 bases fitting TRBD1. In germline, CDR1 is SGHKS, CDR2 YYEKEE (reference sequence). V was clipped by 0 bases and J by 4 bases; unmatched bases: 3. There are 15 residues in the CDR3. Here the CDR3 reads CASSLGDRGVYEQYF. The CDR3 bases are TGTGCCAGCAGCTTGGGGGACAGGGGGGTATACGAGCAGTACTTC.

The V call is TRBV21-1, the J call TRBJ1-5. TRBV21-1 is noted as a pseudogene. The CDR3 consists of 19 residues. DNA for the CDR3: TGTGCCAGCAGCAAATATCGGGGGGCCAACAAACATAGCAATCAGCCCCAGCATTTT. Residues: CASSKYRGANKHSNQPQHF.

The chain employs TRBV3-1 (or the pseudogene TRBV3-2) and TRBJ2-7; 15 nucleotides match TRBD2. CDR1 LGHDT and CDR2 YNNKEL come from the germline V gene (reference sequence). V shed 2 bases and J 0 bases; nucleotides not matched to a gene: 5. The CDR3 is 18 residues long. This CDR3 is CASSQSGLAGGDSYEQYF. CDR3 DNA: TGTGCCAGCAGCCAATCGGGACTAGCGGGGGGAGACTCCTACGAGCAGTACTTC.

This rearrangement joins TRBV6-6 to TRBJ1-5; TRBD1 might be the D (5 bases). The V and J ends lost 8 bases and 0 bases respectively, with 14 bases between them. Germline-derived CDR1 and CDR2 are MNHNY and SVGAGI (reference sequence). CDR3 length equals 15 residues. In nucleotides, the CDR3 is TGTGCCAGCGAATATCCAGGGAATAGCAATCAGCCCCAGCATTTT. Protein product: CASEYPGNSNQPQHF.

The chain carries TRBV19 and TRBJ1-6; no reliable D call. This CDR3 comprises 15 residues. Germline lookup yields CDR1 LNHDA and CDR2 SQIVND (reference sequence). The V end was cut by 6 bases, the J end by 10 bases, with 19 bases between. CDR3 in amino acids: CASRPGQLEGSPLHF. CDR3 nucleotides: TGTGCCAGTAGACCAGGCCAACTCGAGGGATCACCCCTCCACTTT.

The chain is built from TRBV3-1 (or the pseudogene TRBV3-2) and TRBJ2-4; tentatively, D is TRBD2 (7 bases). V was pared by 0 bases and J by 0 bases, with 12 bases between. The CDR3 is made up of 17 amino acids. CDR1 is LGHDT, CDR2 YNNKEL, per germline (reference sequence). The DNA of the CDR3 is TGTGCCAGCAGCCAAGATGGAGGGGGGGGAGCCAAAAACATTCAGTACTTC. As protein: CASSQDGGGGAKNIQYF.

The chain joins TRBV30 to TRBJ2-5, with D tentatively TRBD1 (5 bases). Germline V gives CDR1 GTSNPN, CDR2 SVGIG (reference sequence). The CDR3 totals 13 residues. With 0 bases removed from V and 9 bases from J, the gap between germline ends came to 14 bases. CDR3 in DNA: TGTGCCTGGAGTGTAGGGGTGGTTGAACCCCAGTACTTC. As protein: CAWSVGVVEPQYF.

The chain joins TRBV5-4 to TRBJ2-5; 9 bases align to TRBD1. J was trimmed by 4 bases and V by 5 bases; bases with no gene match: 3. Per the germline V gene, CDR1 is SGHNT and CDR2 is YYREEE (reference sequence). The CDR3 consists of 13 residues. The CDR3 sequence: CASRDRGIETQYF. CDR3 DNA sequence: TGTGCCAGCAGGGACAGGGGTATAGAGACCCAGTACTTC.

The rearrangement uses TRBV6-6 and TRBJ2-1, with 7 bases lining up with TRBD2. With 4 bases clipped from V and 4 bases from J, the junction kept 10 bases outside the gene matches. CDR3 size: 16 residues. Germline CDR1 reads MNHNY; CDR2 reads SVGAGI (reference sequence). The CDR3 nucleotides are TGTGCCAGCAGTTCCATCTTGGCGGGGGAGTACAATGAGCAGTTCTTC. Amino acids: CASSSILAGEYNEQFF.

CDR3 sequence: CASRSGYTEAFF. In DNA form, the CDR3 reads TGTGCCAGCAGGTCAGGGTATACTGAAGCTTTCTTT. V gene TRBV7-9 combines with J gene TRBJ1-1; D possibly corresponds to TRBD1 (5 bases). The V and J ends lost 6 bases and 5 bases respectively, with 10 bases between them. The CDR3 contains 12 residues. Germline lookup yields CDR1 SEHNR and CDR2 FQNEAQ (reference sequence).